Listed here is a single TCR beta chain. What it binds is not known. The data were obtained in a study of T cell responses to AZD1222 COVID-19 vaccine. Study-wide results and caveats: Two AZD1222 doses significantly raised spike-specific TCR breadth and depth over controls. CD4 TCRs covered the whole spike, strongest at regions 160-218 and 743-854. The donor cohort was predominantly white British with a female majority, and clonal diversity may have been underestimated.

Generated by immunoSEQ multiplex PCR, the TCRdb table keeps only in-frame clones and is missing some. This sample's table has over 130,000 clones. Germline CDR1 is SGHTA and CDR2 is FQGTGA. The junction had 14 bases not matched to a gene; V was cut back by 5 bases and J by 7 bases. The CDR3 loop spans 16 amino acids. Sequencing was carried out using peripheral blood. The genes are TRBV7-3 and TRBJ2-1; the match to TRBD1 covers 7 bases. This clonotype originated in an adult in good health. This chain's CDR3 is CASSPFHRGWGNEQFF. CDR3 in DNA: TGTGCCAGCAGCCCCTTCCACAGGGGCTGGGGTAATGAGCAGTTCTTC. Drawing the rest from reference TRBV7-3 and TRBJ2-1, the complete variable domain is GAGVSQTPSNKVTEKGKYVELRCDPISGHTALYWYRQSLGQGPEFLIYFQGTGAADDSGLPNDRFFAVRPEGSVSTLKIQRTERGDSAVYLCASSPFHRGWGNEQFFGPGTRLTVL.